Listed below are T cell receptor beta chains from one sample, sequenced in a study of monozygotic twins with inflammatory bowel disease. TCRdb reprocessed the 5' RACE reads and stores each CDR3 protein as one record, lacking DNA. The specimen's table records some 160,000 distinct CDR3 sequences. Material for sequencing was blood. Source of these receptors: a human donor with ulcerative colitis or Crohn's disease, or a healthy co-twin of an affected twin (not recorded which). The CDR3 runs from the conserved cysteine through the conserved F or W.

v_gene	j_gene	CDR3aa
TRBV7-3	TRBJ2-1	CASSLGLAGGPQFF
TRBV4-1	TRBJ1-4	CASSRPTARIEKLFF
TRBV7-9	TRBJ1-6	CASSLDGGYPLHF
TRBV4-3	TRBJ2-7	CASSPLGGYEQYF
TRBV19	TRBJ1-1	CATEGRGQTEAFF
TRBV5-8	TRBJ1-4	CASSPPYEKLFF
TRBV20-1	TRBJ1-4	CSARGRDGANEKLFF
TRBV7-8	TRBJ2-7	CASSLGGYSSYEQYF
TRBV7-2	TRBJ2-2	CASRSGGWDTGELFF
TRBV19	TRBJ1-1	CASLPYHIDTEAFF
TRBV27	TRBJ1-6	CASSLDWDGNSPLHF
TRBV5-6	TRBJ2-7	CASSLTGGGNYEQYF
TRBV5-4	TRBJ1-2	CASSYYGANYGYTF
TRBV5-1	TRBJ2-1	CASSSTSGLPGREQFF
TRBV29-1	TRBJ2-1	CSVDEGAGNEQFF
TRBV20-1	TRBJ1-4	CSARAGGATNEKLFF
TRBV7-2	TRBJ2-4	CASSLPSGGVKNIQYF
TRBV5-1	TRBJ2-1	CASSFIQGDNEQFF
TRBV7-2	TRBJ2-1	CASGGLAASRGFF
TRBV5-1	TRBJ1-4	CASRTGAGGNDKLFF
TRBV5-1	TRBJ1-6	CASSRSGQGRNSPLHF
TRBV20-1	TRBJ1-1	CSATGGLASEAFF
TRBV18	TRBJ1-6	CASSPQSSYNSPLHF
TRBV5-8	TRBJ2-3	CASSLGQAGDTQYF
TRBV5-5	TRBJ2-1	CASSPPGANEQFF
TRBV27	TRBJ1-1	CASTLPPTSRDDTEAFF
TRBV6-5	TRBJ1-6	CASSYLGDSPLHF
TRBV11-2	TRBJ2-7	CASRTKTSGRSWNGYEQYF
TRBV28	TRBJ2-5	CASSFPAWETQYF
TRBV30	TRBJ2-3	CAWSESGGGTQYF
TRBV5-6	TRBJ1-4	CASSLTVANEKLFF
TRBV20-1	TRBJ2-3	CSPAWGGSTDTQYF